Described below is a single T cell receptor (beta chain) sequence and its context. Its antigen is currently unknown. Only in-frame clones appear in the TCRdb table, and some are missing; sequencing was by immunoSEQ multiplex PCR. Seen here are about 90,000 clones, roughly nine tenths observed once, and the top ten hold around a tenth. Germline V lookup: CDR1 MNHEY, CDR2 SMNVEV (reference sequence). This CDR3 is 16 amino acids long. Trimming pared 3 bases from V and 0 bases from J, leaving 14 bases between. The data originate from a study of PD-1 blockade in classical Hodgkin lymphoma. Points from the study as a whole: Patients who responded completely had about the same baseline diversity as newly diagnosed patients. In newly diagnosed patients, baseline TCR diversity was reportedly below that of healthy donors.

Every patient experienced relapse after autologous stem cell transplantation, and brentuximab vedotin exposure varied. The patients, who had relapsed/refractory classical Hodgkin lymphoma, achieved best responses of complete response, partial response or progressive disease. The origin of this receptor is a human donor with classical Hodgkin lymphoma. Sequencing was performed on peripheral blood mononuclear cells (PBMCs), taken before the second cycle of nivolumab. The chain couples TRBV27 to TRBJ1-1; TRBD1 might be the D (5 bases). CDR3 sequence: CASSFTTEEMNTEAFF. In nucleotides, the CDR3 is TGTGCCAGCAGTTTTACGACAGAGGAGATGAACACTGAAGCTTTCTTT.